This T cell receptor beta chain was obtained from a study of neurological immune-mediated disorders. General study points: The absence of shared CDR3 amino acid sequences among expanded clones across subjects suggests private repertoires in all groups.

This clonotype was picked up many times. The antigen is unknown. Sequencing runs each yielded over 180 million TCR-beta sequences from 15-18 subjects. TCRdb recomputed calls from the 5' RACE reads with MiXCR, one row per CDR3 protein. This repertoire shows about 40,000 distinct CDR3 sequences, 13% to 15% found once; its top ten account for less than 4.5%. For the sorted libraries, over 950,000 CD4+ or CD8+ T cells were used. Trimming stripped 2 bases from V and 0 bases from J, with 6 bases between. There are 14 residues in the CDR3. From germline, CDR1 is SGHRS and CDR2 YFSETQ. This rearrangement joins TRBV5-1 to TRBJ2-1; D unclear. Sequencing input: CD4+ T cells from blood. The TCR originated in a woman aged 55-75 years with HTLV-1-associated myelopathy (HAM/TSP). CDR3 in amino acids: CASSFMSSYNEQFF. The CDR3 nucleotides are TGCGCCAGCAGCTTTATGAGCTCCTACAATGAGCAGTTCTTC.